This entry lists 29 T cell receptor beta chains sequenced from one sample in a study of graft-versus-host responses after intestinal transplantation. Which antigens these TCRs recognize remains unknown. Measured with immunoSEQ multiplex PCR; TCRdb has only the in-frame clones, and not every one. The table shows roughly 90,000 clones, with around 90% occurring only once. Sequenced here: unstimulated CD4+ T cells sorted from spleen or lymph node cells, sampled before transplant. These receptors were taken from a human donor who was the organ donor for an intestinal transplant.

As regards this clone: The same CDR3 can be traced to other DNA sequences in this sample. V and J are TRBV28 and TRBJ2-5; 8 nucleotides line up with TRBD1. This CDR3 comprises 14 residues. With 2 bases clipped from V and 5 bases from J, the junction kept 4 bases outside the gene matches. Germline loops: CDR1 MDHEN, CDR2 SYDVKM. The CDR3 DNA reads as TGTGCCAGCAGTTTAGACAGGGGAAGGGAGACCCAGTACTTC. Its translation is CASSLDRGRETQYF.

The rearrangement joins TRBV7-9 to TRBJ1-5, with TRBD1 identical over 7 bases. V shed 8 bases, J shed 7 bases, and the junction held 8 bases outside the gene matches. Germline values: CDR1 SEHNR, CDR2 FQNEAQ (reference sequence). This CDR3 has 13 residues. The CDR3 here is CASATGAGQPQHF. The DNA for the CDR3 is TGTGCCAGCGCTACAGGGGCCGGACAGCCCCAGCATTTT. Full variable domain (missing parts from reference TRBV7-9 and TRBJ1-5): DTGVSQNPRHKITKRGQNVTFRCDPISEHNRLYWYRQTLGQGPEFLTYFQNEAQLEKSRLLSDRFSAERPKGSFSTLEIQRTEQGDSAMYLCASATGAGQPQHFGDGTRLSIL.

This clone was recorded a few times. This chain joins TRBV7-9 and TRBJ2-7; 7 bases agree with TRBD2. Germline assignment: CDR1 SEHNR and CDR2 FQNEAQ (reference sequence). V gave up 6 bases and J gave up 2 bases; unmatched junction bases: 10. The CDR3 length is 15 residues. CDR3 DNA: TGTGCCAGCAGGCGCGGACTAGACGGAGCCTACGAGCAGTACTTC. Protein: CASRRGLDGAYEQYF.

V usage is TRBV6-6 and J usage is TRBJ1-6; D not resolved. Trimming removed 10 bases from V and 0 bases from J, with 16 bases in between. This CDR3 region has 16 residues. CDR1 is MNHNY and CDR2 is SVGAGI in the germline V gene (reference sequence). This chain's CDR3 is CATRSSLSSYNSPLHF. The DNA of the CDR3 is TGTGCCACCCGGTCCTCTCTGAGCTCCTATAATTCACCCCTCCACTTT.

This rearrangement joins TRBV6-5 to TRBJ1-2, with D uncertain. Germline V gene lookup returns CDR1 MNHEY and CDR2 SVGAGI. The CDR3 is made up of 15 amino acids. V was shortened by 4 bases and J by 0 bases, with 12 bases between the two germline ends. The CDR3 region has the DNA TGTGCCAGCAGTTCTCTCGGCGGGTCTAACTATGGCTACACCTTC. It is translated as CASSSLGGSNYGYTF.

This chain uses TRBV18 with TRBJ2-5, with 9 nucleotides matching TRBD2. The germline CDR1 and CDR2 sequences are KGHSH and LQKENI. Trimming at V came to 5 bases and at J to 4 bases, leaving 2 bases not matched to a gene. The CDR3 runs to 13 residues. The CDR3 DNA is TGTGCCAGCTCAAATAGCGGGAGAGAGACCCAGTACTTC. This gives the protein CASSNSGRETQYF.

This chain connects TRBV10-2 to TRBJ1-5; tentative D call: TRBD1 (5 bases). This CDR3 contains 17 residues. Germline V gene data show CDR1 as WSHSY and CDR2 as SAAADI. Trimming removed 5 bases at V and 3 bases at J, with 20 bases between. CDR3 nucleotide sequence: TGCGCCAGCAGTCCCGCCAGGGAGGGGTCGATCAATCAGCCCCAGCATTTT. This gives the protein CASSPAREGSINQPQHF.

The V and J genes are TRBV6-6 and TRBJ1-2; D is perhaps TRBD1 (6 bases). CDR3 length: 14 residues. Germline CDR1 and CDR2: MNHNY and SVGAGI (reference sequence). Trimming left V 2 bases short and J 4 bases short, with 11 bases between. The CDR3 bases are TGTGCCAGCAGTTACCGGACGGACAGCTATGGCTACACCTTC. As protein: CASSYRTDSYGYTF.

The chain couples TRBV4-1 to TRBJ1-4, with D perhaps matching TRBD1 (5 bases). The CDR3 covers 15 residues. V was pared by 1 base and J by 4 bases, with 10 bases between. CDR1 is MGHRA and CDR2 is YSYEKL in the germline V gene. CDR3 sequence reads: CASSQGGTVNEKLFF. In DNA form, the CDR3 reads TGCGCCAGCAGCCAAGGAGGGACTGTTAATGAAAAACTGTTTTTT.

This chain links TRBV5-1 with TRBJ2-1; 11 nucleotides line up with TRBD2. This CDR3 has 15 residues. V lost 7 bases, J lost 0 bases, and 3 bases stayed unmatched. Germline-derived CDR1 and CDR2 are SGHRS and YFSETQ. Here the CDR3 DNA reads TGCGCCAGCGGAACTAGCGGGAGCTCCTACAATGAGCAGTTCTTC. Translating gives CASGTSGSSYNEQFF.

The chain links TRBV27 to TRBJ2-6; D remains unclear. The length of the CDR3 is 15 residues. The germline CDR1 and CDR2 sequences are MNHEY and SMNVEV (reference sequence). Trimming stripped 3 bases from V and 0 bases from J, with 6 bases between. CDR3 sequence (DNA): TGTGCCAGCAGTTTTGGCAACTCTGGGGCCAACGTCCTGACTTTC. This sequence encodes CASSFGNSGANVLTF.

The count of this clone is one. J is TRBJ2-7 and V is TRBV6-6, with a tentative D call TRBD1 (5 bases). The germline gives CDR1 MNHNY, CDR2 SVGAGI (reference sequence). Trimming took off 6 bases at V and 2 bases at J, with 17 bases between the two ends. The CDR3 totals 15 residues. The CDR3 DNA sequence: TGTGCCAGCAGGATCGACAGTAGACAAACCTACGAGCAGTACTTC. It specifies CASRIDSRQTYEQYF.

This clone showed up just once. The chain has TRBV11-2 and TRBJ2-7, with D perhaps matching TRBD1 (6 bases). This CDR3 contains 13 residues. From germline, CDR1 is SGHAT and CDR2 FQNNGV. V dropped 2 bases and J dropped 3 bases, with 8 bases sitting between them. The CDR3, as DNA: TGTGCCAGCAGCTTACAGGGGTTCTACGAGCAGTACTTC. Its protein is CASSLQGFYEQYF.

In nucleotides, the CDR3 is TGTGCCAGCCGCCGGGACAGGGACACCGGGGAGCTGTTTTTT. It yields the protein CASRRDRDTGELFF. The chain joins TRBV6-1 to TRBJ2-2, with 9 bases matching TRBD1. Germline values: CDR1 MNHNS, CDR2 SASEGT. This CDR3 contains 14 residues. The ends lost 8 bases at V and 3 bases at J; junction bases unmatched: 4.

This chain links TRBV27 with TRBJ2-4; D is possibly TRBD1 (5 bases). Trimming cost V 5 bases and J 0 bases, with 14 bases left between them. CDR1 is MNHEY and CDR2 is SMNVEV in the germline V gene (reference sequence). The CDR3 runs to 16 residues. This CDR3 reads CASSLDRILAKNIQYF. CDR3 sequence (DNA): TGTGCCAGCAGTCTCGACAGAATTCTAGCCAAAAACATTCAGTACTTC.

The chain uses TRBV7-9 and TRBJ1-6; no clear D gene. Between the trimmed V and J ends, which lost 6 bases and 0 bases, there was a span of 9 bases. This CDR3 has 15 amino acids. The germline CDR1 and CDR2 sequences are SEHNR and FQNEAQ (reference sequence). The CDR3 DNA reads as TGTGCCAGCAGTTACTTTAGCTCCTATAATTCACCCCTCCACTTT. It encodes CASSYFSSYNSPLHF.

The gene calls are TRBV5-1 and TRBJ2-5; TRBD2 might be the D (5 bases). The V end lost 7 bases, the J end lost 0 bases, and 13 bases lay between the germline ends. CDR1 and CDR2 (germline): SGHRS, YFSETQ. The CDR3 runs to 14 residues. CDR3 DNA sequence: TGCGCCAGCGGACTGCTACTAGACCAAGAGACCCAGTACTTC. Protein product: CASGLLLDQETQYF.

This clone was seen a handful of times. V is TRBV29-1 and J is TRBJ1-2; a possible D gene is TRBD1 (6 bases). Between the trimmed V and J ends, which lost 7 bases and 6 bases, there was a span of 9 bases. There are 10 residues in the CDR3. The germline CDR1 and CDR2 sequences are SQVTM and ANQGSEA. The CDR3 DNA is TGCAGCGGGGGGCAGGATGGCTACACCTTC. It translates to CSGGQDGYTF. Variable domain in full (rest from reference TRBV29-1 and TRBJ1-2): SAVISQKPSRDICQRGTSLTIQCQVDSQVTMMFWYRQQPGQSLTLIATANQGSEATYESGFVIDKFPISRPNLTFSTLTVSNMSPEDSSIYLCSGGQDGYTFGSGTRLTVV.

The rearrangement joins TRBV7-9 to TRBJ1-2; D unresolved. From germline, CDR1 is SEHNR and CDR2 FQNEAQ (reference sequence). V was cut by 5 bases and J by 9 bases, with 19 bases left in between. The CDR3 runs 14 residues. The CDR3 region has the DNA TGTGCCAGCAGCCCAGGTAGACCGGCCAGGAGCTACACCTTC. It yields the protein CASSPGRPARSYTF.

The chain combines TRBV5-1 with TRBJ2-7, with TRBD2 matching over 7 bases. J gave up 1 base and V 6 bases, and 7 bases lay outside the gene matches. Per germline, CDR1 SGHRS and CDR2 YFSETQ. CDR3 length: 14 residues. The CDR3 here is CASNPGGGSYEQYF. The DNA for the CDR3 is TGCGCCAGCAACCCTGGGGGGGGTTCCTACGAGCAGTACTTC.

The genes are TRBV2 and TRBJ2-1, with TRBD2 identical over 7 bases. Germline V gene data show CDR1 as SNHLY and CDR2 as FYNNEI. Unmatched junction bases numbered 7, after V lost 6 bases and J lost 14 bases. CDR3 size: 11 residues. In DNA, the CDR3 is TGTGCCAGCAGCCCCCTAGCGGATGAGTTCTTC. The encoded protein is CASSPLADEFF.

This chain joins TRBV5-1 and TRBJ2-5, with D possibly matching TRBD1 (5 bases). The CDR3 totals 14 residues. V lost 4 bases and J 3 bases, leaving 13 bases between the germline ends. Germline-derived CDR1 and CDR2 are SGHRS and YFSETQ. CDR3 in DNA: TGCGCCAGCAGCCTAGACAGTACTAAAGAGACCCAGTACTTC. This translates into CASSLDSTKETQYF. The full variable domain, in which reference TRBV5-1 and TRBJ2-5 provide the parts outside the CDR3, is KAGVTQTPRYLIKTRGQQVTLSCSPISGHRSVSWYQQTPGQGLQFLFEYFSETQRNKGNFPGRFSGRQFSNSRSEMNVSTLELGDSALYLCASSLDSTKETQYFGPGTRLLVL.

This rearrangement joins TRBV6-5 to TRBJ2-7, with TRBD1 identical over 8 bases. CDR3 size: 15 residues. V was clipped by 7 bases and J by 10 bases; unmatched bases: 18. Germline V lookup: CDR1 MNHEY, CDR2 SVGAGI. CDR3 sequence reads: CASTWSGGARTTQYF. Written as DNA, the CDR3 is TGTGCCAGCACCTGGTCAGGGGGCGCGCGTACGACTCAGTACTTC.

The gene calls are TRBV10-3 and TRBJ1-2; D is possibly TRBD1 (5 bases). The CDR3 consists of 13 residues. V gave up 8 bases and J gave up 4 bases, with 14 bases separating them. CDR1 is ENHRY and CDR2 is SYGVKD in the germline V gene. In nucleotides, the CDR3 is TGTGCCATCGGGGGGGGAGTTCCCTATGGCTACACCTTC. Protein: CAIGGGVPYGYTF.

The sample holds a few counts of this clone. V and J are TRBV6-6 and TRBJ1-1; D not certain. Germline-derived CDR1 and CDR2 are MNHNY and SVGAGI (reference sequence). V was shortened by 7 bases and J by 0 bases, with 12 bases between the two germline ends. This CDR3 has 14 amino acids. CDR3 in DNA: TGTGCCAGCATGAAAGAACCTATGAACACTGAAGCTTTCTTT. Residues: CASMKEPMNTEAFF.

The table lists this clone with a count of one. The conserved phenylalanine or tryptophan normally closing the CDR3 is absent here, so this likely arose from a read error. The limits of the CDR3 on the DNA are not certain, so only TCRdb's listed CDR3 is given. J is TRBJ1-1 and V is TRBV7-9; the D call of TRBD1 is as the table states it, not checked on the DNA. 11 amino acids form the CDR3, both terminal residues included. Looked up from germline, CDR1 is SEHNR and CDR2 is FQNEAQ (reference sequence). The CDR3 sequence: CASSLGGGAFP.

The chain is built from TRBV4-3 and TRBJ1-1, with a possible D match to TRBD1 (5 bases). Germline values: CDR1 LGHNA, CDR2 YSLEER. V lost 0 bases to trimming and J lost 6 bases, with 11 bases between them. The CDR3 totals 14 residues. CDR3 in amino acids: CASSQEVRGAEAFF. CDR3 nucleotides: TGCGCCAGCAGCCAAGAAGTCCGGGGGGCTGAAGCTTTCTTT.

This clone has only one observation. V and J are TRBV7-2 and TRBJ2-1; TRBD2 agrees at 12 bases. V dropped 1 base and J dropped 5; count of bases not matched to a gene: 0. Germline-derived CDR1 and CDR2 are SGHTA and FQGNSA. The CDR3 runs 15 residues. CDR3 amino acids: CASSLGLAGDNEQFF. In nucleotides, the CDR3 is TGTGCCAGCAGCTTAGGACTAGCGGGGGACAATGAGCAGTTCTTC. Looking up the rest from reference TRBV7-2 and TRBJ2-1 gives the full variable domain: GAGVSQSPSNKVTEKGKDVELRCDPISGHTALYWYRQSLGQGLEFLIYFQGNSAPDKSGLPSDRFSAERTGGSVSTLTIQRTQQEDSAVYLCASSLGLAGDNEQFFGPGTRLTVL.

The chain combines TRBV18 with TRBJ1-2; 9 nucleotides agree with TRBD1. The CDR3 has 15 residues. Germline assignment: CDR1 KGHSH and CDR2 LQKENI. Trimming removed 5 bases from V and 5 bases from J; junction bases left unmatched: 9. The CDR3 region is CASSWDRAPPYGYTF. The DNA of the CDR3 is TGTGCCAGCTCATGGGACAGGGCTCCTCCTTATGGCTACACCTTC.